The T cell receptor beta chain under discussion was sequenced for a study of T cells in Graves' hyperthyroidism and ophthalmopathy. General study findings and limits: Separating ophthalmopathy from stable hyperthyroidism was achieved by a 13 V-J model.

This clonotype was counted a few times. Its antigen remains unknown. Any patient presenting with uncontrolled infection, other autoimmune disease, pregnancy or lactation was left out. Clinical symptoms, serum thyroxine, TRAb, thyroid ultrasound and orbital computed tomography established diagnosis. Fresh peripheral blood, 7.5 to 10 ml of it, supplied the PBMCs. V was pared by 0 bases and J by 5 bases, with 14 bases between. The CDR3 is made up of 14 amino acids. Germline V CDR1 and CDR2: SQVTM, ANQGSEA. RNA transcripts served as the template for amplifying TCR beta CDR3 regions. The HTBI primer set served for first-round RT-PCR of the TCR CDR3. A single record per CDR3 protein comes from TCRdb applying MiXCR to the multiplex PCR reads. The data contain more than 300,000 distinct CDR3 sequences, approximately 17% of them singletons.

The source material was blood. The sequence was obtained from a man aged 18 to 29 with Graves' ophthalmopathy. The J gene is TRBJ2-7, the V gene TRBV29-1; no firm D call. The CDR3 loop is CSVEEGVRINEQYF. CDR3 DNA: TGCAGCGTTGAAGAAGGAGTCAGGATAAACGAGCAGTACTTC.